These T cell receptor beta chains were read from a single sample in a study of patients and donors after allogeneic stem cell transplantation. One entry per CDR3 protein, called by TCRdb with MiXCR from the RT-PCR reads. The sample has more than 850,000 distinct CDR3 sequences; roughly 18% are singletons. Sequencing was performed on blood, either unsorted or a sorted T cell fraction (not recorded which). Receptors were obtained from a human donor who was either an allogeneic HSCT recipient or a stem cell or donor lymphocyte infusion donor (not recorded which). It is not recorded whose cells these are; they may come from a transplant donor. Both conserved end residues are part of each CDR3. A D gene is named only where the DNA matches it firmly. Some rows have no size entry. The others give once, few or many, or a class for an expanded clone.

j_call d_call clone_size v_call cdr3_aa cdr3_nt
TRBJ2-1 TRBD2 few TRBV11-2 CASSLGRTSGVYNEQFF TGTGCCAGCAGCTTAGGGCGAACTAGCGGGGTTTACAATGAGCAGTTCTTC
TRBJ1-1 - - TRBV25-1 CASSYGGGQGRAFF TGTGCCAGCAGCTACGGAGGGGGTCAGGGGAGAGCTTTCTTT
TRBJ2-5 TRBD1 - TRBV3-1 CASSQGTGWETQYF TGTGCCAGCAGCCAAGGGACAGGTTGGGAGACCCAGTACTTC
TRBJ2-5 - few TRBV4-2 CASSQEWRETQYF TGTGCCAGCAGCCAAGAATGGAGGGAGACCCAGTACTTC
TRBJ2-5 - - TRBV20-1 CSARVQLETQYF TGCAGTGCTAGAGTACAGCTAGAGACCCAGTACTTC
TRBJ1-1 - - TRBV5-6 CASSSARVEGAFF TGTGCCAGCAGCTCAGCCAGGGTCGAGGGAGCTTTCTTT
TRBJ2-3 - - TRBV7-9 CASSLRAGTSTDTQYF TGTGCCAGCAGCTTACGGGCCGGGACTAGCACAGATACGCAGTATTTT
TRBJ2-1 TRBD2 - TRBV20-1 CSARDRGRAGVLNNEQFF TGCAGTGCTAGAGATCGAGGAAGGGCGGGAGTATTAAACAATGAGCAGTTCTTC
TRBJ1-2 - few TRBV15 CATSRDLDGYGYTF TGTGCCACCAGCCGAGACCTCGATGGCTATGGCTACACCTTC
TRBJ2-2 TRBD2 once TRBV12-3/TRBV12-4 CASSYSGGINAGELFF TGTGCCAGCAGTTATAGCGGGGGGATCAACGCCGGGGAGCTGTTTTTT
TRBJ2-1 TRBD2 few TRBV5-1 CASSLALAGPYNEQFF TGCGCCAGCAGCTTGGCCCTAGCGGGACCTTACAATGAGCAGTTCTTC